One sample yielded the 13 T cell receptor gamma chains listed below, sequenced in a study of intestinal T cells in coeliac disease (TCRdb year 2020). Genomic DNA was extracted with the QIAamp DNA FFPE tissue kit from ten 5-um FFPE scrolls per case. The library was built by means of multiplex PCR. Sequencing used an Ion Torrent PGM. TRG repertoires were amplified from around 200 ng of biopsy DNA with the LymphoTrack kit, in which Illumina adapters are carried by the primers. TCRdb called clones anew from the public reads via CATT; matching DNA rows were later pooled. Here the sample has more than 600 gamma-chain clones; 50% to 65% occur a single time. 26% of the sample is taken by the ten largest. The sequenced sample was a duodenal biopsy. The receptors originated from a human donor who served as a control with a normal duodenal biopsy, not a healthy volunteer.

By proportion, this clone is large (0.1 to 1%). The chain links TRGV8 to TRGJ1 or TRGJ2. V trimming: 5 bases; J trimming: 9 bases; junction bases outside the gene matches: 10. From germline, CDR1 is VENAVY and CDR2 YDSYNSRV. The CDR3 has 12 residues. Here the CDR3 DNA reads TGTGCCACCTGGGCTTCCAGAGGTAAGAAACTCTTT. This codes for CATWASRGKKLF.

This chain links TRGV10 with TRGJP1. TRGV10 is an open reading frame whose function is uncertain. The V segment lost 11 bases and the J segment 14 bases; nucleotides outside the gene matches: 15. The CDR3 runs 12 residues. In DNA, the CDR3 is TGTGCTGCGGGAGACTGGTTTGGTTTCAAGATATTT. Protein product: CAAGDWFGFKIF.

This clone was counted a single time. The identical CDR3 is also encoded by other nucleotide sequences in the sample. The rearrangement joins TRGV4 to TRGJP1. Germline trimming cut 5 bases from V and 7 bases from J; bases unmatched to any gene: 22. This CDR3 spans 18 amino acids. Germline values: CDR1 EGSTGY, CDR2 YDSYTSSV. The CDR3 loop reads CATWGRPFLGGFGWFKIF. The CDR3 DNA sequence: TGTGCCACCTGGGGACGGCCCTTCCTGGGGGGCTTTGGTTGGTTCAAGATATTT.

For the CDR3, the DNA is TGTGCCACTCCTGGGGCGGGAAGGTTCAAGATATTT. It codes for CATPGAGRFKIF. The chain joins TRGV3 to TRGJP1. This CDR3 is 12 amino acids long. Trimming took 10 bases from V and 12 from J; bases not matched to a gene: 14. CDR1 and CDR2 from the germline V gene are VTNTFY and YDVSTARD (reference sequence).

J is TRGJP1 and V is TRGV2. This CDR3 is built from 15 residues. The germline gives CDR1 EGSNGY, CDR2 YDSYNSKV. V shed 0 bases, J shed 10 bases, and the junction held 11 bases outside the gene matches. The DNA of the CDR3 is TGTGCCACCTGGGACGGGCGCCACTTGGTTTGGTTCAAGATATTT. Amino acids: CATWDGRHLVWFKIF.

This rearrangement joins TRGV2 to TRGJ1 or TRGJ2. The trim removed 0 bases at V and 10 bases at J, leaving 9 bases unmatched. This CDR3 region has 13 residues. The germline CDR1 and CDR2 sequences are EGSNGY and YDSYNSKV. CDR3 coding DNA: TGTGCCACCTGGGACGGGCGAAGACGAAAGAAACTCTTT. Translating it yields CATWDGRRRKKLF.

The CDR3 loop reads CATWADDLGGLGWFKIF. CDR3 sequence (DNA): TGTGCCACCTGGGCTGACGATCTCGGCGGACTTGGTTGGTTCAAGATATTT. The chain combines TRGV4 with TRGJP1. V lost 5 bases, J lost 7 bases, and 19 bases stayed unmatched. The V gene's germline CDR1 is EGSTGY and CDR2 YDSYTSSV. The CDR3 runs to 17 residues.

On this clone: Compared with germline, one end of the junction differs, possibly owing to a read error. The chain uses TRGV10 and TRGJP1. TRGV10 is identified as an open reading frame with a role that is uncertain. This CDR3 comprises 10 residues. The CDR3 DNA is TGTGCTGAGCCTGGGTGGTTCAAGATATTT. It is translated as CAEPGWFKIF.

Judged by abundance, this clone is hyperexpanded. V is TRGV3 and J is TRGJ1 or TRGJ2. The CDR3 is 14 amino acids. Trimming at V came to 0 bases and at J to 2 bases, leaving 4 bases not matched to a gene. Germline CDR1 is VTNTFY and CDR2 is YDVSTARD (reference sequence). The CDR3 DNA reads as TGTGCCACCTGGGACAGGCCGGATTATTATAAGAAACTCTTT. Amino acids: CATWDRPDYYKKLF.

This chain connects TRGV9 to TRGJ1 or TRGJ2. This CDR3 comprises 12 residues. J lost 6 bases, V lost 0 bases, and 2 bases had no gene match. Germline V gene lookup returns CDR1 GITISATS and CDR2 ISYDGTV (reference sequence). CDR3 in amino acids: CALWEVIYKKLF. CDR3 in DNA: TGTGCCTTGTGGGAGGTGATTTATAAGAAACTCTTT.

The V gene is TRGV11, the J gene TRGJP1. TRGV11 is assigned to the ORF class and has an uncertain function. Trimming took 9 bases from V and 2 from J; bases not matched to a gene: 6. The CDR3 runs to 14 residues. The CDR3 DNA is TGTGCCTGCTGGGTATCAACCACTGGTTGGTTCAAGATATTT. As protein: CACWVSTTGWFKIF.

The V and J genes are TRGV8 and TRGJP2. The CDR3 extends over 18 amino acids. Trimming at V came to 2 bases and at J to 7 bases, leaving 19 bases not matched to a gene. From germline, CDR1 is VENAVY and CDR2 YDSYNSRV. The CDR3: CATWDMRYPLVVDWIKTF. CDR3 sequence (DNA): TGTGCCACCTGGGATATGAGGTATCCCTTAGTAGTTGATTGGATCAAGACGTTT.

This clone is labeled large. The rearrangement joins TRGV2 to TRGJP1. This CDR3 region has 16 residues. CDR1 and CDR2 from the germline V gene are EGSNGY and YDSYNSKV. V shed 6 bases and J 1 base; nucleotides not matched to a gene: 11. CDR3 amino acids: CATWIPRGTTGWFKIF. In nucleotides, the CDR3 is TGTGCCACCTGGATCCCGCGGGGTACCACTGGTTGGTTCAAGATATTT.